This T cell receptor (beta chain) was profiled in a study of CD8 T cells in Susac syndrome. Study conclusions and caveats: The relatively small number of individuals in the TCR sequencing and HLA analysis was acknowledged by the study.

Random hexamers were used to reverse transcribe an amount of about 0.5 to 1 ug RNA. TCR beta CDR3 was amplified by immunoSEQ covering 54 Vbeta and 13 Jbeta. TCRdb passed the immunoSEQ multiplex PCR reads through MiXCR, listing each CDR3 protein once. Here the sample spans about 120,000 distinct CDR3 sequences, 94% being singletons. TCR beta was sequenced from blood CD8+ and CD4+ T cells. FACS enriched CD8+ TEMRA cells, while bulk CD8+ and CD4+ were negatively isolated. The CDR3 runs 12 residues. V was clipped by 8 bases and J by 8 bases, with 13 bases between them. Turning to this clonotype: Antigen unknown.

The chain uses TRBV12-3 or TRBV12-4 and TRBJ2-1; a possible D gene is TRBD1 (5 bases). The clonotype comes from a human donor in good health. Source material: CD4+ T cells from PBMCs. The CDR3 spells CASLGALDEQFF. CDR3 nucleotide sequence: TGTGCCAGCCTAGGGGCCCTAGATGAGCAGTTCTTC.